The rows below give T cell receptor beta chains drawn from one sample of a study of T cell responses to AZD1222 COVID-19 vaccine. Assay used: immunoSEQ multiplex PCR; TCRdb lists only in-frame clones, some missing. The table records approximately 110,000 clones, roughly nine tenths of them present only once. Sequencing used peripheral blood, obtained on day 0 of AZD1222 vaccination. These receptors all come from an adult in good health. Both conserved end residues are part of each CDR3. A D gene is named only where the DNA matches it firmly. The size entry is marked missing in some rows and otherwise reads once, few, many or a size class.

J	V	D	size	DNA	CDR3
TRBJ1-4	TRBV2	TRBD1	once	TGTGCCAGCAGTGAGGGACAGGGTTATGAAAAACTGTTTTTT	CASSEGQGYEKLFF
TRBJ2-5	TRBV29-1	TRBD1	-	TGCAGCGTTGACTTGGGACAGGGGATGGAGACCCAGTACTTC	CSVDLGQGMETQYF
TRBJ2-3	TRBV3-1/TRBV3-2	-	-	TGTGCCAGCAGCCCAAATACAGGGCCCGATCTAGATACGCAGTATTTT	CASSPNTGPDLDTQYF
TRBJ2-5	TRBV7-2	-	-	TGTGCCAGCAGCTCACAGGGCGCGGGCGGGACCCAGTACTTC	CASSSQGAGGTQYF
TRBJ2-3	TRBV18	-	-	TGTGCCAGCTCAAGGGACCAAACGCAGTATTTT	CASSRDQTQYF
TRBJ2-5	TRBV7-9	-	-	TGTGCCAGCAGCCCTCGACAGGAGACCCAGTACTTC	CASSPRQETQYF
TRBJ2-5	TRBV10-3	TRBD1	-	TGTGCCATCAGTGAATTCGGACAGGCGGGAGAGACCCAGTACTTC	CAISEFGQAGETQYF
TRBJ1-1	TRBV5-1	-	-	TGCGCCAGCAGCTTGGTCGTTGCGGGAAGCGCCCCGAACACTGAAGCTTTCTTT	CASSLVVAGSAPNTEAFF
TRBJ2-3	TRBV4-3	-	-	TGCGCCAGCAGCCAAGCGGGCACAGATACGCAGTATTTT	CASSQAGTDTQYF
TRBJ1-3	TRBV5-1	-	-	TGCGCCAGCAGCTTGGGGAGGTTTGCTGGAAACACCATATATTTT	CASSLGRFAGNTIYF
TRBJ2-2	TRBV3-1/TRBV3-2	-	-	TGTGCCAGCAGCCAACTAGGGGAGAACACCGGGGAGCTGTTTTTT	CASSQLGENTGELFF
TRBJ1-2	TRBV7-9	-	-	TGTGCCAGCAGCTTACCGGCAGAGGCCTATGGCTACACCTTC	CASSLPAEAYGYTF
TRBJ1-2	TRBV7-2	-	-	TGTGCCAGCAGCTTTGACGGTCCTGTCCTCGACGACTATGGCTACACCTTC	CASSFDGPVLDDYGYTF
TRBJ1-6	TRBV7-9	TRBD1	-	TGTGCCTGGGTCGGGACAGGGGGGTATAATTCACCCCTCCACTTT	CAWVGTGGYNSPLHF
TRBJ1-6	TRBV30	-	once	TGTGCCTGGGAGGGGACGGGGGCTACCCCCCTCCACTTT	CAWEGTGATPLHF
TRBJ1-5	TRBV5-6	TRBD1	once	TGTGCCAGCAGCTTGTGGGACAGGGACAATCAGCCCCAGCATTTT	CASSLWDRDNQPQHF
TRBJ2-7	TRBV19	-	-	TGTGCCAGTAGTATTCGGGGGCAAGTCCACGAGCAGTACTTC	CASSIRGQVHEQYF
TRBJ1-4	TRBV2	-	-	TGTGCCAGCAAGCGGGAGGCCGGGGGAAATGAAAAACTGTTTTTT	CASKREAGGNEKLFF
TRBJ1-1	TRBV3-1/TRBV3-2	-	-	TGTGCCAGCAACCTACAGGGAACTCGAACTGAAGCTTTCTTT	CASNLQGTRTEAFF
TRBJ1-5	TRBV27	TRBD1	-	TGTGCCAGCAGTATTATGGGGTCGACAGGGCAGCCCCAGCATTTT	CASSIMGSTGQPQHF
TRBJ1-6	TRBV27	-	-	TGTGCCAGCAGTTTAAAAAGGGAACAGAATTCACCCCTCCACTTT	CASSLKREQNSPLHF